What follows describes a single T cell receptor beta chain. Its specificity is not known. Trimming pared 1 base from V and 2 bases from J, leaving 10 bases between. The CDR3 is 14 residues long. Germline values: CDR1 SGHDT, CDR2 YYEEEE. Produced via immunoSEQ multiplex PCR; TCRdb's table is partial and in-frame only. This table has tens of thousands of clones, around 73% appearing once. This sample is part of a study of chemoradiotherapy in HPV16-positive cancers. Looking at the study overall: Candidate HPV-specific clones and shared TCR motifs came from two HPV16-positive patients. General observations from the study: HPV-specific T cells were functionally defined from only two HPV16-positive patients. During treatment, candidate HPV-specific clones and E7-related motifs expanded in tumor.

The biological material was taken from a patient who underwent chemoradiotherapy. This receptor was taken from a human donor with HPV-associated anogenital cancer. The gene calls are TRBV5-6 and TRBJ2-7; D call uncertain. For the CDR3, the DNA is TGTGCCAGCAGCTTGAAGTCAGCCCCCTACGAGCAGTACTTC. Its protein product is CASSLKSAPYEQYF.